This T cell receptor beta chain is drawn from a study of T cell changes during pregnancy in multiple sclerosis. Clones were read by immunoSEQ multiplex PCR, and TCRdb kept only the in-frame ones, dropping some. The sample lists approximately 88,000 clones; 85% to 95% were seen once. Germline trimming cut 1 base from V and 1 base from J; bases unmatched to any gene: 7. Per germline, CDR1 SGHRS and CDR2 YFSETQ. The CDR3 is 16 residues long. The genes are TRBV5-1 and TRBJ1-1, with 7 bases lining up with TRBD1. The sample here was peripheral blood, taken in the third trimester of pregnancy. The sequence was collected from a female donor with multiple sclerosis, enrolled in a pregnancy study. The DNA of the CDR3 is TGCGCCAGCAGCTTGTTACCAGGGGGTCCGAACACTGAAGCTTTCTTT. Translation gives CASSLLPGGPNTEAFF.